This entry lists 20 T cell receptor beta chains sequenced from one sample in a study of CD8 T cells in ankylosing spondylitis. TCRdb re-analysed the 5' RACE reads in MiXCR, keeping a single row per CDR3 protein. Of over 130,000 distinct CDR3 sequences in the sample, under 45% were seen once. The specimen sequenced was synovial fluid, either unsorted or a sorted T cell fraction (not recorded which). The receptors derive from a male donor with ankylosing spondylitis.

This clonotype was detected a few times. The genes are TRBV29-1 and TRBJ2-7, with TRBD1 matching 8 bases. This CDR3 contains 13 residues. Germline values: CDR1 SQVTM, CDR2 ANQGSEA. V trimming: 5 bases; J trimming: 1 base; junction bases outside the gene matches: 4. This CDR3 reads CSVQGQASYEQYF. In DNA form, the CDR3 reads TGCAGCGTTCAGGGACAGGCTTCCTACGAGCAGTACTTC.

CDR3 in amino acids: CSARDLRPGQPQHF. CDR3 nucleotide sequence: TGCAGTGCTAGAGACCTTCGTCCGGGTCAGCCCCAGCATTTT. This chain connects TRBV20-1 to TRBJ1-5; D is undetermined. This CDR3 has 14 residues. Trimming left V 0 bases short and J 6 bases short, with 12 bases between. CDR1 is DFQATT and CDR2 is SNEGSKA in the germline V gene (reference sequence).

This clonotype was seen only a few times. The chain recombines TRBV9 with TRBJ2-2; D call uncertain. Trimming pared 0 bases from V and 2 bases from J, leaving 11 bases between. In germline, CDR1 is SGDLS, CDR2 YYNGEE. This CDR3 is 16 amino acids long. The CDR3 here is CASSVEGGPNTGELFF. In nucleotides, the CDR3 is TGTGCCAGCAGCGTAGAGGGTGGGCCAAACACCGGGGAGCTGTTTTTT.

The chain uses TRBV29-1 and TRBJ2-1; D not certain. The V gene lost 2 bases and the J gene lost 5 bases, with 7 bases spanning the gap. This CDR3 contains 12 residues. The germline gives CDR1 SQVTM, CDR2 ANQGSEA. The CDR3 DNA is TGCAGCGTTGAATATCCCGACAATGAGCAGTTCTTC. Its protein is CSVEYPDNEQFF.

The table lists this clonotype with many counts. This chain links TRBV2 with TRBJ2-6, with no clear D. This CDR3 contains 15 residues. Trimming stripped 4 bases from V and 0 bases from J, with 7 bases between. Germline V gene lookup returns CDR1 SNHLY and CDR2 FYNNEI. This chain's CDR3 is CASSGNPSGANVLTF. DNA for the CDR3: TGTGCCAGCAGTGGGAACCCCTCTGGGGCCAACGTCCTGACTTTC.

Only a few counts were recorded for this clonotype. The chain recombines TRBV27 with TRBJ2-4; the D gene is possibly TRBD1 (5 bases). The CDR3 has 15 amino acids. The V gene lost 5 bases and the J gene lost 3 bases, with 14 bases spanning the gap. In germline, CDR1 is MNHEY, CDR2 SMNVEV (reference sequence). In DNA, the CDR3 is TGTGCCAGCAGTCCAACGCGACAGATCAAAAACATTCAGTACTTC. Its protein is CASSPTRQIKNIQYF.

This clonotype was recorded a few times. The V gene is TRBV12-3 or TRBV12-4, the J gene TRBJ2-1; 8 bases align to TRBD2. CDR3 length: 13 residues. V lost 8 bases to trimming and J lost 9 bases; unmatched junction nucleotides: 9. The CDR3 spells CASGPGTSAEQFF. The CDR3 coding sequence is TGTGCCAGCGGACCCGGGACTAGTGCTGAGCAGTTCTTC.

This clonotype was seen many times. V and J are TRBV4-2 and TRBJ2-1, with 8 bases fitting TRBD2. CDR3 length: 16 residues. J was trimmed by 1 base and V by 1 base; bases with no gene match: 3. The V gene's germline CDR1 is LGHNA and CDR2 YNFKEQ. The CDR3 sequence: CASSQAVAGSYNEQFF. CDR3 DNA: TGTGCCAGCAGCCAAGCGGTAGCGGGGTCCTACAATGAGCAGTTCTTC.

This clonotype was found a few times. The chain employs TRBV5-1 and TRBJ2-1; 9 nucleotides line up with TRBD1. In germline, CDR1 is SGHRS, CDR2 YFSETQ. The CDR3 consists of 14 residues. The V and J ends lost 7 bases and 5 bases, in that order; junction bases with no gene match: 7. CDR3: CASGRGQGHNEQFF. In DNA, the CDR3 is TGCGCCAGCGGGAGGGGACAGGGACACAATGAGCAGTTCTTC.

V usage is TRBV20-1 and J usage is TRBJ2-7; 8 bases agree with TRBD1. J was trimmed by 0 bases and V by 2 bases; bases with no gene match: 3. CDR3 length: 14 residues. Germline V CDR1 and CDR2: DFQATT, SNEGSKA (reference sequence). This CDR3 is CSARRDRGSYEQYF. CDR3 in DNA: TGCAGTGCTAGAAGAGACAGGGGCTCCTACGAGCAGTACTTC.

This clonotype has only a few counts. The chain links TRBV4-3 to TRBJ2-1; 13 nucleotides agree with TRBD2. The CDR3 is 15 residues long. Germline V CDR1 and CDR2: LGHNA, YSLEER. With V trimmed by 4 bases and J by 8 bases, 5 bases remained unmatched. In DNA form, the CDR3 reads TGCGCCAGCAGCCCCGGGACTAGCGGGACCTATGAGCAGTTCTTC. It codes for CASSPGTSGTYEQFF.

This chain connects TRBV20-1 to TRBJ2-1, with TRBD2 as a possible D gene (5 bases). This CDR3 has 11 residues. Germline CDR1 is DFQATT and CDR2 is SNEGSKA (reference sequence). The V and J ends lost 1 base and 9 bases respectively, with 7 bases between them. CDR3 protein: CSARVGVEQFF. DNA of the CDR3: TGCAGTGCTAGAGTGGGAGTTGAGCAGTTCTTC.

This clonotype showed up just a few times. The chain is built from TRBV27 and TRBJ2-1, with D unclear. The CDR3 is 13 amino acids. CDR1 is MNHEY and CDR2 is SMNVEV in the germline V gene (reference sequence). Between the trimmed V and J ends, which lost 3 bases and 5 bases, there was a span of 8 bases. In DNA, the CDR3 is TGTGCCAGCAGTTTTTACGGACACAATGAGCAGTTCTTC. This sequence encodes CASSFYGHNEQFF.

V gene TRBV27 combines with J gene TRBJ2-7, with D perhaps TRBD2 (6 bases). Germline CDR1 and CDR2: MNHEY and SMNVEV (reference sequence). The CDR3 extends over 14 amino acids. Trimming removed 6 bases from V and 4 bases from J, with 16 bases in between. CDR3 in DNA: TGTGCCAGCAGGCCGTGGCAAGGAGGGTACGAGCAGTACTTC. Translating it yields CASRPWQGGYEQYF.

This chain links TRBV4-1 with TRBJ2-7, with 15 nucleotides matching TRBD2. After removal of 4 bases from V and 2 bases from J, the junction contained 6 bases not matched to a gene. This CDR3 comprises 17 residues. CDR1 and CDR2 (germline): MGHRA, YSYEKL. The CDR3 is CASSPGTSGRLTYEQYF. CDR3 nucleotide sequence: TGCGCCAGCAGCCCCGGGACTAGCGGGAGGCTAACCTACGAGCAGTACTTC.

This clonotype has a handful of counts. The chain recombines TRBV7-9 with TRBJ2-2; D possibly corresponds to TRBD1 (5 bases). Trimming shortened V by 2 bases and J by 5 bases, and 6 bases separated the two germline ends. Per germline, CDR1 SEHNR and CDR2 FQNEAQ (reference sequence). This CDR3 has 13 amino acids. CDR3 sequence (DNA): TGTGCCAGCAGCTTATCAGGGACCGGGGAGCTGTTTTTT. Amino acid sequence: CASSLSGTGELFF. The variable domain in full, completed from reference TRBV7-9 and TRBJ2-2, reads DTGVSQNPRHKITKRGQNVTFRCDPISEHNRLYWYRQTLGQGPEFLTYFQNEAQLEKSRLLSDRFSAERPKGSFSTLEIQRTEQGDSAMYLCASSLSGTGELFFGEGSRLTVL.

The chain carries TRBV24-1 and TRBJ1-5; D unclear. This CDR3 is 15 amino acids long. The V gene's germline CDR1 is KGHDR and CDR2 SFDVKD. The V end was cut by 0 bases, the J end by 6 bases, with 11 bases between. CDR3 loop: CATSDLKEEGQPQHF. The CDR3 region has the DNA TGTGCCACCAGTGATTTGAAGGAGGAGGGTCAGCCCCAGCATTTT.

This clonotype occurred a few times. V is TRBV27 and J is TRBJ2-1; a possible D gene is TRBD2 (6 bases). Per germline, CDR1 MNHEY and CDR2 SMNVEV (reference sequence). The V gene lost 6 bases and the J gene lost 9 bases, with 27 bases spanning the gap. This CDR3 has 17 amino acids. The CDR3 DNA follows: TGTGCCAGCAGCCACGGAGCCATACCGGGAGAAGCACTTGAGCAGTTCTTC. Protein sequence: CASSHGAIPGEALEQFF.

V gene TRBV29-1 combines with J gene TRBJ2-5, with D unresolved. The CDR3 runs to 8 residues. From germline, CDR1 is SQVTM and CDR2 ANQGSEA. V was cut by 6 bases and J by 4 bases, with 0 bases left in between. The CDR3 DNA is TGCAGCGTAGAGACCCAGTACTTC. It is translated as CSVETQYF.

V is TRBV3-1 and J is TRBJ2-5, with 9 bases lining up with TRBD2. CDR1 is LGHDT, CDR2 YNNKEL, per germline (reference sequence). V was pared by 4 bases and J by 5 bases, with 20 bases of the junction left unmatched. CDR3 size: 19 residues. In nucleotides, the CDR3 is TGTGCCAGCAGCCCGTCTCTTGGCGGGCTAGCGGGATTGCGGGAGACCCAGTACTTC. Its translation is CASSPSLGGLAGLRETQYF.